The next 23 T cell receptor beta chains were all read from a single sample in a study of response to subunit inactivated influenza vaccine. MiXCR was run by TCRdb on the RT-PCR reads, yielding one entry per CDR3 protein. The sample yields 700,000 to 800,000 distinct CDR3 sequences, about a fifth seen once. Sequenced here: PBMCs from blood, sampled 5 days after vaccination. The receptors come from a man aged 50-59 years who received an inactivated influenza vaccine.

This rearrangement joins TRBV7-6 to TRBJ2-7; 9 bases match TRBD2. From germline, CDR1 is SGHVS and CDR2 FNYEAQ. This CDR3 spans 16 amino acids. J gave up 2 bases and V 1 base, and 6 bases lay outside the gene matches. The CDR3, as DNA: TGTGCCAGCAGCTTAGTCTTTAGCGGGAGTCCCTACGAGCAGTACTTC. It specifies CASSLVFSGSPYEQYF.

This clonotype was seen a few times. The J gene is TRBJ2-7, the V gene TRBV2; 15 nucleotides match TRBD2. Trimming took 3 bases from V and 10 from J; bases not matched to a gene: 25. Germline V lookup: CDR1 SNHLY, CDR2 FYNNEI. This CDR3 has 21 residues. CDR3 region: CASSEEGVYGTSGRTTALQYF. The CDR3 region has the DNA TGTGCCAGCAGTGAGGAGGGGGTTTACGGGACTAGCGGGAGGACCACGGCCCTCCAGTACTTC.

The sample holds a few counts of this clonotype. This rearrangement joins TRBV12-3 or TRBV12-4 to TRBJ2-2; D unresolved. The CDR3 is 12 residues long. V lost 6 bases, J lost 5 bases, and 7 bases lay in between. The CDR3 region is CASRPGTGELFF. The CDR3 DNA is TGTGCCAGCAGGCCCGGAACCGGGGAGCTGTTTTTT.

In its sample, this clonotype was seen a few times. The rearrangement links TRBV12-3 or TRBV12-4 to TRBJ2-1; D remains unclear. CDR3 size: 15 residues. V lost 2 bases and J lost 3, with 11 bases in between. DNA for the CDR3: TGTGCCAGCAGTTTAAAGCGAAGCCTCTACAATGAGCAGTTCTTC. This sequence encodes CASSLKRSLYNEQFF.

This clonotype was counted a few times. V usage is TRBV5-6 and J usage is TRBJ2-2; D remains ambiguous. With 1 base removed from V and 6 bases from J, the gap between germline ends came to 7 bases. Germline loops: CDR1 SGHDT, CDR2 YYEEEE. The CDR3 consists of 13 residues. The CDR3 sequence is CASSLPVSGELFF. DNA of the CDR3: TGTGCCAGCAGCTTGCCGGTCTCCGGGGAGCTGTTTTTT. Full variable domain (outside the CDR3, taken from reference TRBV5-6 and TRBJ2-2): DAGVTQSPTHLIKTRGQQVTLRCSPKSGHDTVSWYQQALGQGPQFIFQYYEEEERQRGNFPDRFSGHQFPNYSSELNVNALLLGDSALYLCASSLPVSGELFFGEGSRLTVL.

The chain links TRBV20-1 to TRBJ2-5; D not certain. Germline-derived CDR1 and CDR2 are DFQATT and SNEGSKA (reference sequence). The CDR3 spans 13 residues. V was shortened by 3 bases and J by 4 bases, with 12 bases between the two germline ends. Written as DNA, the CDR3 is TGCAGTGCTAGGTGGGATATCGGAGAGACCCAGTACTTC. Residues: CSARWDIGETQYF.

The rearrangement joins TRBV10-3 to TRBJ2-2; 11 positions match TRBD1. Trimming cost V 4 bases and J 4 bases; bases outside gene matches: 5. The CDR3 has 16 amino acids. Germline V gene lookup returns CDR1 ENHRY and CDR2 SYGVKD. The CDR3 protein is CAISADRGRGTGELFF. The CDR3 nucleotides read TGTGCCATCAGTGCGGACAGGGGGCGAGGCACCGGGGAGCTGTTTTTT.

The V gene is TRBV5-4, the J gene TRBJ2-5; possible D gene TRBD1, 6 bases. Trimming cost V 4 bases and J 5 bases, with 24 bases left between them. Germline CDR1 SGHNT, CDR2 YYREEE (reference sequence). CDR3 size: 17 residues. CDR3 bases: TGTGCCAGCAGCCCAGGGACAAGGGCCGGGGATGGGGAGACCCAGTACTTC. Translated, it gives CASSPGTRAGDGETQYF.

V gene TRBV28 combines with J gene TRBJ2-7; 11 bases map to TRBD1. This CDR3 is built from 15 residues. Germline V gene data show CDR1 as MDHEN and CDR2 as SYDVKM. The junction had 7 bases not matched to a gene; V was cut back by 4 bases and J by 5 bases. The CDR3 protein is CASSSLGQGADEQYF. CDR3 sequence (DNA): TGTGCCAGCAGTTCCCTAGGACAGGGGGCCGACGAGCAGTACTTC. Complete variable domain (other parts from reference TRBV28 and TRBJ2-7): DVKVTQSSRYLVKRTGEKVFLECVQDMDHENMFWYRQDPGLGLRLIYFSYDVKMKEKGDIPEGYSVSREKKERFSLILESASTNQTSMYLCASSSLGQGADEQYFGPGTRLTVT.

Only a few counts were recorded for this clonotype. This chain links TRBV5-1 with TRBJ1-2, with no clear D. The V end lost 10 bases, the J end lost 6 bases, and 16 bases lay between the germline ends. The CDR3 covers 12 residues. Germline CDR1 and CDR2: SGHRS and YFSETQ. The CDR3 protein is CAPHPGVNGYTF. DNA of the CDR3: TGCGCCCCGCACCCCGGGGTTAATGGCTACACCTTC.

The sample holds a few counts of this clonotype. The chain carries TRBV20-1 and TRBJ2-5; TRBD1 might be the D (6 bases). The CDR3 is 14 residues long. Per germline, CDR1 DFQATT and CDR2 SNEGSKA (reference sequence). The V gene lost 6 bases and the J gene lost 2 bases, with 16 bases spanning the gap. CDR3 amino acids: CSAPRWGHQETQYF. DNA of the CDR3: TGCAGTGCCCCTAGGTGGGGACATCAAGAGACCCAGTACTTC.

This clonotype was recorded a few times. The chain links TRBV12-3 or TRBV12-4 to TRBJ2-5; TRBD1 matches at 8 bases. The V gene end was trimmed by 3 bases and the J gene end by 4 bases; junction bases not matched to a gene: 1. The CDR3 is 13 amino acids. CDR3 residues: CASSFTGGETQYF. Written as DNA, the CDR3 is TGTGCCAGCAGTTTTACAGGGGGAGAGACCCAGTACTTC.

The rearrangement joins TRBV12-3 or TRBV12-4 to TRBJ2-7; D is perhaps TRBD1 (6 bases). The CDR3 spans 14 residues. Trimming cost V 5 bases and J 1 base, with 12 bases left between them. The CDR3 nucleotides read TGTGCCAGCAGTGTAACAGGGATGTCCTACGAGCAGTACTTC. Translation: CASSVTGMSYEQYF.

This clonotype has more than one count but fewer than ten. The chain couples TRBV14 to TRBJ2-7; either TRBD1 or TRBD2 may supply D (5 bases each). Germline V CDR1 and CDR2: SGHDN, FVKESK. Deletions cut 6 bases from V and 5 bases from J, with 17 bases between. This CDR3 is 14 amino acids long. CDR3 region: CASSQPGRFNEQYF. In DNA, the CDR3 is TGTGCCAGCAGTCAACCAGGGAGATTCAACGAGCAGTACTTC. Combining the CDR3 with reference TRBV14 and TRBJ2-7 gives the whole variable domain EAGVTQFPSHSVIEKGQTVTLRCDPISGHDNLYWYRRVMGKEIKFLLHFVKESKQDESGMPNNRFLAERTGGTYSTLKVQPAELEDSGVYFCASSQPGRFNEQYFGPGTRLTVT.

This clonotype came up many times. The chain employs TRBV7-9 and TRBJ2-1, with D maybe TRBD2 (5 bases). The CDR3 totals 11 residues. V lost 9 bases, J lost 6 bases, and 9 bases lay in between. Germline assignment: CDR1 SEHNR and CDR2 FQNEAQ (reference sequence). CDR3 nucleotide sequence: TGTGCCAGGGAAGAGGGCAATGAGCAGTTCTTC. It translates to CAREEGNEQFF.

V gene TRBV20-1 combines with J gene TRBJ2-7; 13 bases line up with TRBD2. V was pared by 8 bases and J by 6 bases, with 19 bases of the junction left unmatched. Germline assignment: CDR1 DFQATT and CDR2 SNEGSKA (reference sequence). The CDR3 has 17 residues. The CDR3 sequence: CSIPGLAGSGFSGEQYF. CDR3 coding DNA: TGCAGTATACCGGGACTAGCGGGATCGGGATTCTCGGGCGAGCAGTACTTC.

This clonotype turned up a few times. The chain is built from TRBV10-3 and TRBJ1-5, with 7 bases that match TRBD1. From germline, CDR1 is ENHRY and CDR2 SYGVKD. The ends lost 4 bases at V and 5 bases at J; junction bases unmatched: 2. The CDR3 has 13 residues. The CDR3 bases are TGTGCCATCAGTGGACAGGGCTATCAGCCCCAGCATTTT. This encodes CAISGQGYQPQHF.

This clonotype was seen ten or more times. The genes are TRBV7-2 and TRBJ2-3, with 12 bases that match TRBD2. Germline V gene lookup returns CDR1 SGHTA and CDR2 FQGNSA. J lost 7 bases, V lost 4 bases, and 6 bases had no gene match. The CDR3 is made up of 15 amino acids. The CDR3 loop is CASSSTSGRTYTQYF. The CDR3, as DNA: TGTGCCAGCAGCTCTACTAGCGGGAGGACATATACGCAGTATTTT. The full variable domain, in which reference TRBV7-2 and TRBJ2-3 provide the parts outside the CDR3, is GAGVSQSPSNKVTEKGKDVELRCDPISGHTALYWYRQSLGQGLEFLIYFQGNSAPDKSGLPSDRFSAERTGGSVSTLTIQRTQQEDSAVYLCASSSTSGRTYTQYFGPGTRLTVL.

A few counts support this clonotype. V usage is TRBV20-1 and J usage is TRBJ2-5, with 9 bases lining up with TRBD2. Germline CDR1 DFQATT, CDR2 SNEGSKA (reference sequence). The CDR3 spans 14 residues. V gave up 1 base and J gave up 5 bases; unmatched junction bases: 5. The CDR3 DNA follows: TGCAGTGCTAGAGCGGGCGGGAGGGCGGAGACCCAGTACTTC. Translated, it gives CSARAGGRAETQYF.

This clonotype showed up just a few times. CDR3 DNA: TGCAGTGCGTGCAGGGGGCACACTTACAATGAGCAGTTCTTC. Amino acids: CSACRGHTYNEQFF. The chain combines TRBV20-1 with TRBJ2-1, with 8 bases identical to TRBD1. CDR3 length: 14 amino acids. Looked up from germline, CDR1 is DFQATT and CDR2 is SNEGSKA (reference sequence). Trimming took 6 bases from V and 4 from J; bases not matched to a gene: 8.

In its sample, this clonotype was seen a few times. The J gene is TRBJ1-5, the V gene TRBV6-2 or TRBV6-3, with 9 bases matching TRBD1. The CDR3 runs to 15 residues. The V gene's germline CDR1 is MNHEY and CDR2 SVGEGT. V trimming: 7 bases; J trimming: 5 bases; junction bases outside the gene matches: 9. CDR3 region: CASKRDRVMDQPQHF. As DNA, the CDR3 is TGTGCCAGCAAGAGGGACAGGGTAATGGATCAGCCCCAGCATTTT.

The V and J genes are TRBV5-1 and TRBJ2-1; 9 bases map to TRBD1. Looked up from germline, CDR1 is SGHRS and CDR2 is YFSETQ. The CDR3 extends over 15 amino acids. With V trimmed by 4 bases and J by 3 bases, 5 bases remained unmatched. DNA of the CDR3: TGCGCCAGCAGCACCGGGACAGGGAACTACAATGAGCAGTTCTTC. Its protein is CASSTGTGNYNEQFF.

A single count supports this clonotype. J is TRBJ2-1 and V is TRBV6-5; D might be TRBD1 (5 bases). The germline V gene has CDR1 MNHEY and CDR2 SVGAGI. The V and J ends lost 6 bases and 8 bases respectively, with 8 bases between them. The CDR3 totals 11 residues. The CDR3 DNA reads TGTGCCAGCAGGTCAGGGCATGAGCAGTTCTTC. It is translated as CASRSGHEQFF.